One and the same sample provided the 14 T cell receptor beta chains below, sequenced in a study of CD4 T cells in relation to SARS-CoV-2 and coronaviruses. The method was immunoSEQ multiplex PCR; TCRdb's version includes in-frame clones alone and lacks a portion of them. The table has around 23,000 clones, around 75% seen once; the top ten hold roughly an eighth. The unexposed donors gave CD4+ T cells in about 2011-2019, prior to COVID-19. CD4+ T cells were isolated from the cells after around 10 days of culture. No antigen has been identified for these receptors. Sequenced input: CD4+ T cells from PBMCs, cultured in vitro. Receptors originate from a human donor in good health.

The V call is TRBV11-2, the J call TRBJ1-5, with a tentative D call TRBD1 (6 bases). Trimming cost V 0 bases and J 2 bases, with 20 bases left between them. CDR1 is SGHAT and CDR2 is FQNNGV in the germline V gene. CDR3 size: 19 residues. The CDR3 sequence: CASSLDRRGGAGGNQPQHF. For the CDR3, the DNA is TGTGCCAGCAGCTTAGACCGGCGGGGGGGGGCCGGAGGCAATCAGCCCCAGCATTTT.

The chain combines TRBV29-1 with TRBJ1-2; unclear D gene. V dropped 6 bases and J dropped 2 bases, with 10 bases sitting between them. The CDR3 loop spans 12 amino acids. The germline V gene has CDR1 SQVTM and CDR2 ANQGSEA. The CDR3 protein is CSVETENYGYTF. CDR3 DNA: TGCAGCGTGGAGACGGAAAACTATGGCTACACCTTC.

The DNA of the CDR3 is TGTGCCACCAGCAGAGCAGGGGGTATTAGTTCACCCCTCCACTTT. As protein: CATSRAGGISSPLHF. The chain combines TRBV15 with TRBJ1-6, with 7 nucleotides matching TRBD1. Trimming at V came to 1 base and at J to 9 bases, leaving 6 bases not matched to a gene. Looked up from germline, CDR1 is LNHNV and CDR2 is YYDKDF (reference sequence). The CDR3 consists of 15 residues.

In this sample, this clone turned up a few times. This chain uses TRBV3-1 (or the pseudogene TRBV3-2) with TRBJ2-2, with a tentative D call TRBD2 (6 bases). The CDR3 runs 16 residues. Deletions cut 0 bases from V and 5 bases from J, with 13 bases between. In germline, CDR1 is LGHDT, CDR2 YNNKEL (reference sequence). CDR3 sequence (DNA): TGTGCCAGCAGCCAAGATTTACTAGCAGGGACCGGGGAGCTGTTTTTT. Residues: CASSQDLLAGTGELFF.

The V and J genes are TRBV2 and TRBJ2-1, with 10 positions matching TRBD1. The trim removed 7 bases at V and 5 bases at J, leaving 2 bases unmatched. This CDR3 is 13 amino acids long. Germline CDR1 reads SNHLY; CDR2 reads FYNNEI. The CDR3 bases are TGTGCCAGCACGGGACAGGGGAACAATGAGCAGTTCTTC. It specifies CASTGQGNNEQFF.

V and J are TRBV18 and TRBJ2-2, with TRBD1 matching 12 bases. CDR3 length: 17 amino acids. V was pared by 3 bases and J by 7 bases, with 9 bases of the junction left unmatched. Germline CDR1 and CDR2: KGHSH and LQKENI. This CDR3 reads CASSPAGTGGDNGELFF. Written as DNA, the CDR3 is TGTGCCAGCTCACCCGCCGGGACAGGGGGCGACAACGGGGAGCTGTTTTTT.

The CDR3, as DNA: TGTGCCAGCAGTGGTTCAGGGGGCGCCGGCTACACCTTC. It translates to CASSGSGGAGYTF. V gene TRBV2 combines with J gene TRBJ1-2; TRBD1 matches 8 bases. V lost 4 bases to trimming and J lost 8 bases; unmatched junction nucleotides: 6. Germline assignment: CDR1 SNHLY and CDR2 FYNNEI. The CDR3 loop spans 13 amino acids.

This chain links TRBV12-5 with TRBJ2-1; D is possibly TRBD2 (5 bases). This CDR3 region has 19 residues. The ends were cut back, 4 bases at V and 5 bases at J, with 27 bases in the middle. In germline, CDR1 is LGHNT, CDR2 FRNRAP. CDR3 sequence reads: CASGSYNSNFRGLNNEQFF. As DNA, the CDR3 is TGTGCTAGTGGTTCCTATAATTCCAATTTCCGGGGATTAAACAATGAGCAGTTCTTC.

The gene calls are TRBV21-1 and TRBJ2-1; the listed D gene, TRBD2, was not tested against the DNA. TRBV21-1 constitutes a pseudogene. The CDR3 has 14 residues. Here the CDR3 reads CASSTSGSYNEQFF. The CDR3, as DNA: TGTGCCAGCAGCACTAGCGGGAGCTACAATGAGCAGTTCTTC.

J is TRBJ2-1 and V is TRBV2, with D unresolved. CDR3 length: 12 amino acids. V lost 6 bases and J 8 bases, leaving 11 bases between the germline ends. Germline V gene lookup returns CDR1 SNHLY and CDR2 FYNNEI. DNA for the CDR3: TGTGCCAGCAGAGCGTACATCGATGAGCAGTTCTTC. It codes for CASRAYIDEQFF.

The rearrangement joins TRBV11-2 to TRBJ1-2; maybe TRBD1 (5 bases). CDR3 size: 14 residues. Germline V gene data show CDR1 as SGHAT and CDR2 as FQNNGV. V was clipped by 7 bases and J by 2 bases, with 14 bases between them. CDR3 protein: CASKSGGTNYGYTF. CDR3 in DNA: TGTGCCAGCAAGTCCGGGGGGACCAACTATGGCTACACCTTC.

The genes are TRBV5-1 and TRBJ1-1; 7 bases match TRBD1. V was pared by 4 bases and J by 5 bases, with 8 bases of the junction left unmatched. The germline V gene encodes CDR1 SGHRS and CDR2 YFSETQ. The CDR3 extends over 14 amino acids. The CDR3 nucleotides read TGCGCCAGCAGCGAAAGGACAGGTGGGACTGAAGCTTTCTTT. It specifies CASSERTGGTEAFF.

This clone was detected only once. The CDR3 sequence: CASRRRTLAKNIQYF. In DNA, the CDR3 is TGTGCCAGCAGGCGTCGGACCCTAGCCAAAAACATTCAGTACTTC. The rearrangement links TRBV28 to TRBJ2-4; D uncertain. The CDR3 loop spans 15 amino acids. The germline V and J ends were trimmed by 6 bases and 0 bases, with 12 bases remaining between them. Germline CDR1 and CDR2: MDHEN and SYDVKM.

The chain recombines TRBV29-1 with TRBJ2-6; D ambiguous. The CDR3 has 17 residues. In germline, CDR1 is SQVTM, CDR2 ANQGSEA. Trimming removed 2 bases at V and 0 bases at J, with 14 bases between. CDR3 sequence (DNA): TGCAGCGTTGAAATGCTGGGCGGACCCTCTGGGGCCAACGTCCTGACTTTC. Residues: CSVEMLGGPSGANVLTF. The variable domain in full, with the rest retrieved from reference TRBV29-1 and TRBJ2-6, is SAVISQKPSRDICQRGTSLTIQCQVDSQVTMMFWYRQQPGQSLTLIATANQGSEATYESGFVIDKFPISRPNLTFSTLTVSNMSPEDSSIYLCSVEMLGGPSGANVLTFGAGSRLTVL.